These T cell receptor beta chains were read from a single sample in a study of T cells expressing NK-cell markers. TCRdb processed the 5' RACE reads again and assigns one entry to each CDR3 protein, with no DNA. Reported are 250,000 to 300,000 distinct CDR3 sequences; the ten largest clones contain around 3.9%. Sequenced: blood T cells: a sorted CD56 or NKG2C T cell subset, CD4+ or CD8+ T cells, or bulk PBMC T cells (not recorded which). These receptors all stem from a woman between 18 and 70 years old in good health. CDR3s include the opening cysteine and the closing phenylalanine or tryptophan.

TRBJ2-3 TRBV6-1 CASSPTRPSTDTQYF
TRBJ2-3 TRBV19 CASSNIPSPDTQYF
TRBJ2-1 TRBV7-7 CASSPDRASYNEQFF
TRBJ1-5 TRBV12-3/TRBV12-4 CASSSGTPNQPQHF
TRBJ1-4 TRBV5-4 CASSLGGTATNEKLFF
TRBJ1-3 TRBV10-3 CAISPDSSQDTIYF
TRBJ1-2 TRBV7-9 CASSLTGTGAYGYTF
TRBJ1-1 TRBV20-1 CSARPGVAEAFF
TRBJ1-1 TRBV20-1 CSARDATGTPGAFF
TRBJ1-1 TRBV12-3/TRBV12-4 CASTPWGREAFF
TRBJ2-3 TRBV11-1 CASSSDIPWRGLTDTQYF
TRBJ2-2 TRBV5-4 CASSLRAGTNTGELFF
TRBJ1-4 TRBV7-9 CASSSYRGGEKLFF
TRBJ2-5 TRBV6-1 CASSPTGTGSRETQYF
TRBJ2-7 TRBV30 CAWSHRPYFGEQYF
TRBJ1-2 TRBV27 CASRGHGLGDGYTF
TRBJ2-3 TRBV20-1 CSASPLVADTQYF
TRBJ2-5 TRBV7-2 CASSLLGTAPQETQYF
TRBJ2-3 TRBV6-6 CASSSWEADTQYF
TRBJ2-7 TRBV12-3/TRBV12-4 CASSLVTSGTREQYF
TRBJ1-6 TRBV7-9 CASSLVGGSPLHF
TRBJ2-5 TRBV6-1 CASTIRGAGETQYF
TRBJ1-1 TRBV6-1 CASSEAGVTEAFF
TRBJ1-6 TRBV12-3/TRBV12-4 CASSRQGRNSPLHF
TRBJ1-6 TRBV7-3 CASSPSGGGSPLHF
TRBJ2-3 TRBV5-1 CASSLYRGYTDTQYF
TRBJ1-4 TRBV7-9 CASSRGPQQVNEKLFF
TRBJ2-1 TRBV28 CASSLTSGTWEQFF
TRBJ2-7 TRBV6-5 CASSYPRQGKSSYEQYF
TRBJ2-2 TRBV7-3 CASSRRQGWAGELFF
TRBJ2-1 TRBV12-3/TRBV12-4 CASSQAGGEQFF
TRBJ1-1 TRBV5-5 CASSLAPTGNTEAFF
TRBJ1-2 TRBV29-1 CSVRTKANYGYTF
TRBJ2-3 TRBV12-3/TRBV12-4 CASGYPGKADTQYF
TRBJ2-1 TRBV5-1 CASSPPSVEQFF